The 17 T cell receptor beta chains listed next were all sequenced from one sample in a study of blood T cell repertoires in COVID-19 (dated by TCRdb to the early 2020s). Libraries were made using the immunoSEQ multiplex PCR assay. Held by TCRdb, this immuneACCESS table contains in-frame sequences only and omits some clones. Under half of the omission traces to an unresolved V gene where checked; the cause of the rest is unknown. In this sample the table shows 30,000 to 45,000 clones, 60% to 85% of which occur a single time. Roughly 2% of the sample is in the top ten clones. Sequenced input: peripheral blood. Receptor source: a man in his fifties or sixties with active COVID-19.

This clone has only one observation. V and J are TRBV29-1 and TRBJ1-2; 8 bases match TRBD1. The CDR3 covers 12 residues. Germline CDR1 reads SQVTM; CDR2 reads ANQGSEA. V lost 3 bases, J lost 3 bases, and 0 bases stayed unmatched. The CDR3 nucleotides are TGCAGCGTTGAGGACAGGGACTATGGCTACACCTTC. Protein sequence: CSVEDRDYGYTF. The full variable domain, its missing parts supplied by reference TRBV29-1 and TRBJ1-2, is SAVISQKPSRDICQRGTSLTIQCQVDSQVTMMFWYRQQPGQSLTLIATANQGSEATYESGFVIDKFPISRPNLTFSTLTVSNMSPEDSSIYLCSVEDRDYGYTFGSGTRLTVV.

This clone has just a few counts. V and J are TRBV6-5 and TRBJ2-2; 9 positions agree with TRBD1. The ends lost 0 bases at V and 3 bases at J; junction bases unmatched: 2. Germline CDR1 and CDR2: MNHEY and SVGAGI. The CDR3 spans 16 residues. CDR3: CASSYSGTGYTGELFF. Written as DNA, the CDR3 is TGTGCCAGCAGTTACTCCGGGACAGGGTACACCGGGGAGCTGTTTTTT.

The J gene is TRBJ1-2, the V gene TRBV2, with no clear D. The CDR3 is made up of 14 amino acids. Germline loops: CDR1 SNHLY, CDR2 FYNNEI. The V end lost 0 bases, the J end lost 7 bases, and 12 bases lay between the germline ends. The CDR3 is CASSEAGRMVGYTF. CDR3 bases: TGTGCCAGCAGTGAAGCAGGCAGGATGGTTGGCTACACCTTC. Together with reference TRBV2 and TRBJ1-2, the CDR3 gives the full variable domain: EPEVTQTPSHQVTQMGQEVILRCVPISNHLYFYWYRQILGQKVEFLVSFYNNEISEKSEIFDDQFSVERPDGSNFTLKIRSTKLEDSAMYFCASSEAGRMVGYTFGSGTRLTVV.

The rearrangement uses TRBV4-3 and TRBJ1-6; D may be TRBD1 (6 bases). The germline CDR1 and CDR2 sequences are LGHNA and YSLEER. This CDR3 comprises 15 residues. V lost 2 bases and J lost 6, with 11 bases in between. The CDR3 DNA is TGCGCCAGCAGCCAACTCGGGACAAGTAATTCACCCCTCCACTTT. Its protein is CASSQLGTSNSPLHF.

This chain links TRBV5-1 with TRBJ2-2, with 7 nucleotides matching TRBD2. The germline V gene encodes CDR1 SGHRS and CDR2 YFSETQ. Trimming removed 2 bases from V and 7 bases from J; junction bases left unmatched: 8. The CDR3 covers 15 residues. The CDR3 here is CASSLSGNAVGELFF. In nucleotides, the CDR3 is TGCGCCAGCAGCTTAAGCGGGAATGCGGTCGGGGAGCTGTTTTTT.

This chain uses TRBV5-1 with TRBJ2-2; D is possibly TRBD2 (5 bases). V was shortened by 6 bases and J by 5 bases, with 11 bases between the two germline ends. CDR1 is SGHRS and CDR2 is YFSETQ in the germline V gene. CDR3 length: 13 residues. CDR3 bases: TGCGCCAGCAACCCCTCGGGGACCGGGGAGCTGTTTTTT. This translates into CASNPSGTGELFF.

This clone was found once. V gene TRBV6-5 combines with J gene TRBJ2-2; D possibly corresponds to TRBD1 (5 bases). The CDR3 loop spans 15 amino acids. CDR1 and CDR2 (germline): MNHEY, SVGAGI. V dropped 7 bases and J dropped 6 bases, with 18 bases sitting between them. DNA of the CDR3: TGTGCCAGCAATTTACTCAGGGATGGGGCCGGGGAGCTGTTTTTT. Its protein is CASNLLRDGAGELFF.

The V gene is TRBV9, the J gene TRBJ1-4; D possibly corresponds to TRBD1 (6 bases). Trimming removed 0 bases from V and 6 bases from J, with 12 bases in between. The CDR3 has 15 amino acids. CDR1 is SGDLS, CDR2 YYNGEE, per germline. The CDR3 reads CASSVGDRTYEKLFF. The CDR3 DNA sequence: TGTGCCAGCAGCGTAGGAGACAGGACCTATGAAAAACTGTTTTTT.

V and J are TRBV7-2 and TRBJ2-7, with 9 bases fitting TRBD2. Germline CDR1 and CDR2: SGHTA and FQGNSA. Unmatched junction bases numbered 8, after V lost 1 base and J lost 4 bases. The CDR3 has 16 amino acids. This chain's CDR3 is CASSLGAGGSRYEQYF. CDR3 nucleotide sequence: TGTGCCAGCAGCTTAGGGGCGGGGGGGAGTAGGTACGAGCAGTACTTC.

A few counts support this clone. This sequence joins TRBV10-3 and TRBJ2-1; TRBD2 matches at 7 bases. The CDR3 is 14 residues long. With 0 bases clipped from V and 8 bases from J, the junction kept 4 bases outside the gene matches. Germline CDR1 and CDR2: ENHRY and SYGVKD. CDR3 bases: TGTGCCATCAGTGAGTCGCGGGGGATGGATGAGCAGTTCTTC. Translating gives CAISESRGMDEQFF.

This chain links TRBV7-2 with TRBJ1-6; TRBD1 aligns across 10 bases. CDR1 SGHTA and CDR2 FQGNSA come from the germline V gene. CDR3 length: 16 amino acids. The V and J ends lost 2 bases and 10 bases, in that order; junction bases with no gene match: 8. CDR3 region: CASSLSGTGDRSPLHF. CDR3 nucleotide sequence: TGTGCCAGCAGCTTAAGCGGGACAGGGGATCGGTCACCCCTCCACTTT.

This chain joins TRBV6-2 or TRBV6-3 and TRBJ2-1, with D perhaps TRBD1 (5 bases). V was clipped by 6 bases and J by 8 bases, with 8 bases between them. The germline V gene has CDR1 MNHEY and CDR2 SVGEGT. The CDR3 length is 11 residues. CDR3 in DNA: TGTGCCAGCAGCCGCAGGGATGAGCAGTTCTTC. This gives the protein CASSRRDEQFF.

The J gene is TRBJ1-5, the V gene TRBV7-9; perhaps TRBD1 as D (6 bases). The ends were cut back, 4 bases at V and 4 bases at J, with 17 bases in the middle. Germline V CDR1 and CDR2: SEHNR, FQNEAQ (reference sequence). The CDR3 totals 16 residues. CDR3 bases: TGTGCCAGCAGCTCAGCCCTACAGGGAATTAATCAGCCCCAGCATTTT. Translating gives CASSSALQGINQPQHF.

The V gene is TRBV10-2, the J gene TRBJ1-5; TRBD1 agrees at 8 bases. The V segment lost 6 bases and the J segment 1 base; nucleotides outside the gene matches: 2. The germline gives CDR1 WSHSY, CDR2 SAAADI. The CDR3 is 14 amino acids. The CDR3 DNA reads TGCGCCAGCAGGGACAGGGTGAGCAATCAGCCCCAGCATTTT. This codes for CASRDRVSNQPQHF.

The rearrangement joins TRBV6-5 to TRBJ1-4, with 8 bases that match TRBD1. Germline CDR1 and CDR2: MNHEY and SVGAGI. The CDR3 runs 14 residues. V lost 7 bases to trimming and J lost 7 bases; unmatched junction nucleotides: 8. The CDR3 reads CASTGQGQGEKLFF. CDR3 nucleotide sequence: TGTGCCAGCACTGGACAGGGACAAGGTGAAAAACTGTTTTTT.

This clone was recorded a few times. The V call is TRBV4-1, the J call TRBJ1-5; perhaps TRBD1 as D (6 bases). Germline V lookup: CDR1 MGHRA, CDR2 YSYEKL. The CDR3 is 16 residues long. Trimming removed 0 bases from V and 5 bases from J, with 14 bases in between. The CDR3 DNA is TGCGCCAGCAGCCAAGAGATAGCAGGGGCCTATCAGCCCCAGCATTTT. It is translated as CASSQEIAGAYQPQHF.

This chain joins TRBV12-3 or TRBV12-4 and TRBJ2-1; 7 bases are shared with TRBD1. The CDR3 length is 11 residues. After removal of 7 bases from V and 10 bases from J, the junction contained 4 bases not matched to a gene. The CDR3 coding sequence is TGTGCCAGCAACCAGGGACAGGAGCAGTTCTTC. As protein: CASNQGQEQFF.